This T cell receptor beta chain originates from a study of beta chain features in type 1 diabetes (dated by TCRdb to about 2018). About the investigation overall: Patients and healthy donors did not differ in mean age, gender distribution, total cell number or subset yield. A total of approximately 100 million sorted cells were examined across all samples, and the number of cells per subset was strongly correlated with RNA yield. The study compared TCRB repertoires of sorted circulating CD4+ T cell subsets between recently diagnosed type 1 diabetes patients and matched healthy donors. Naive and central memory subsets were obtained from all 30 or so donors, but regulatory and stem cell-like memory subsets were isolated from only 8 patients and about eight healthy donors.

The entire amount of isolated RNA was reverse transcribed using the High Capacity cDNA Reverse Transcription Kit, so the sequenced TCRB transcripts were expressed ones. Deep immunoSEQ sequencing was applied to naive, central memory and regulatory T cell samples, giving an average of around 3.4 million total reads per sample. Sorted cells were lysed in RLT buffer and RNA was extracted with DNase-treated RNeasy Micro or Mini kits, depending on cell number. Each cell subset was processed on its own to prevent cross-contamination, while patient and healthy donor samples were processed together. The immunoSEQ multiplex PCR was used to amplify TCRB sequences from cDNA, yielding 87-bp fragments that span the CDR3 region. Sequencing of the amplicons was performed on the Illumina HiSeq platform. In the authors' own workflow: Synthetic template baselines were used to correct PCR bias computationally, reads within Hamming distance 2 were collapsed, and singletons that could not be merged were discarded. Reads were aligned to IMGT to assign V, D and J genes, CDR3 length, and insertions or deletions at six rearrangement sites. Within each subset, clonotype counts were normalized to sorted cell number, and only after that were true diversity and Gini coefficients computed with the tcR R package. Repertoire sharing was quantified using the overlap coefficient calculated on TCRB nucleotide sequences. Out-of-frame TCRB sequences from naive cells were analyzed to stand in for the pre-selection repertoire. TCRdb obtained this table from immuneACCESS and retained in-frame rearrangements with V and J assigned. These tables miss some clones; where compared with another copy, unresolved V genes account for less than half of the shortfall, and the remainder is unexplained. The D gene and trimming were derived from the DNA, and the V and J assignments and clone size from that table. For this sample the table gives 500,000 to 800,000 clones, of which 9.5% to 15% were detected only once. The ten largest clones add up to around 0.12% of the sample.

The research as a whole found: Type 1 diabetes patients showed a moderate but significant shortening of TCRB CDR3 length in all four CD4+ subsets. Sequencing cDNA rather than genomic DNA could over-represent highly expressing activated cells, although activation and CD3 levels did not differ between groups. Shorter templates might have been favored by PCR, but patient and control samples were amplified and corrected together, so both groups would have been affected equally by any skew. At VDJ recombination sites, patients with type 1 diabetes made fewer insertions and deleted more nucleotides, a pattern implying thymic rearrangement abnormalities. Naive, central memory and regulatory TCRB repertoires appeared to be more alike among patients than among healthy donors. Only small numbers of individuals were included in the HLA sub-analyses, which left unresolved whether HLA type had any influence on TCRB rearrangement.

The table lists this clone with many counts. Which antigen it targets is not known. No much larger clonotype is one base removed from it; base qualities were not supplied. Each donor gave one peripheral blood draw, about 100 mL on average, collected into heparinised tubes. Naive, central memory, regulatory and stem cell-like memory CD4+ T cells were sorted on a BD FACSAria II using a panel including CD45RO, CCR7, CD25, CD127, CD95 and CD27. Purity was above 95% for every sorted population. PBMCs were isolated immediately by Lymphoprep density gradient centrifugation and stained directly without culture. Samples were stained and sorted in pairs, with one healthy donor and one patient per experiment, so that batch effects were minimized. The germline V gene provides CDR1 ENHRY and CDR2 SYGVKD. The CDR3 numbers 12 residues from cysteine through phenylalanine. Only CDR3 DNA remains: 36 bases, in frame from the first base.

The TCR was taken from a young man with type 1 diabetes. Sequencing was performed on naive CD4+ T cells from blood. Sample cell subset or site, as interpreted from the label and publication: true naive CD4+ T cells. The rearranged chain carries TRBV10-3 and TRBJ2-1, and TRBD1 matches 7 of the central bases. The nucleotides read TGTGGGACCGGGACAGAGTTCCATGAGCAGTTCTTC. This gives the protein CGTGTEFHEQFF.